This TCR beta chain was documented in a study of graft-versus-host responses after intestinal transplantation. Overall study context: Tacrolimus plus steroids were given to all recipients for 2 to 4 years, preceded by anti-thymocyte globulin induction.

Study-wide results and caveats: GvH clones detected in recipient marrow included some appearing first in ileum or blood.

In this sample, this clone turned up once. Its specificity is not known. The CDR3 loop spans 16 amino acids. V gave up 0 bases and J gave up 2 bases, with 13 bases separating them. CDR1 is MNHEY, CDR2 SMNVEV, per germline (reference sequence). Sequencing used immunoSEQ multiplex PCR; TCRdb keeps in-frame clones, though not all of them. The sample holds about 51,000 clones, 89% seen once. Here the sequenced sample was unstimulated CD4+ T cells sorted from spleen or lymph node cells, taken before transplant. This chain joins TRBV27 and TRBJ2-5; tentative D call: TRBD2 (5 bases). This clonotype was sampled from a human donor who was the organ donor for an intestinal transplant. The CDR3 DNA reads as TGTGCCAGCAGTTTATCCCCTGGACTGTTGCAAGAGACCCAGTACTTC. Translated, it gives CASSLSPGLLQETQYF.